Shown below are 19 T cell receptor beta chains from a single sample sequenced in a study of CD8 T cells in Susac syndrome. RNA in amounts of roughly 0.5 to 1 ug was reverse transcribed with random hexamers. TCRdb redid the calling of the immunoSEQ multiplex PCR reads with MiXCR, one entry per CDR3 protein. The data hold 100,000 to 150,000 distinct CDR3 sequences, with over 85% observed a single time. The source material was CD8+ T cells from PBMCs. These receptors were obtained from a human donor with multiple sclerosis.

A single count supports this clonotype. Here the CDR3 reads CASSLNSGVLYNEQFF. DNA for the CDR3: TGCGCCAGCAGCTTGAATAGCGGGGTACTCTACAATGAGCAGTTCTTC. J is TRBJ2-1 and V is TRBV5-1, with 8 bases aligning to TRBD2. J gave up 3 bases and V 1 base, and 6 bases lay outside the gene matches. Germline CDR1 and CDR2: SGHRS and YFSETQ. The CDR3 runs to 16 residues.

The V call is TRBV29-1, the J call TRBJ2-3, with D perhaps assigned TRBD1 or TRBD2 (5 bases each). This CDR3 has 17 amino acids. Trimming pared 6 bases from V and 1 base from J, leaving 23 bases between. From germline, CDR1 is SQVTM and CDR2 ANQGSEA. This chain's CDR3 is CSVGDDVDGPRTDTQYF. The CDR3 nucleotides read TGCAGCGTCGGGGACGACGTGGACGGACCGCGCACAGATACGCAGTATTTT.

The rearrangement links TRBV5-6 to TRBJ1-4; D is unclear. V was pared by 0 bases and J by 8 bases, with 17 bases between. This CDR3 comprises 16 residues. Germline-derived CDR1 and CDR2 are SGHDT and YYEEEE. The chain's CDR3 is CASSLERTALAEKLFF. Here the CDR3 DNA reads TGTGCCAGCAGCTTGGAAAGAACCGCATTGGCCGAAAAACTGTTTTTT.

The genes are TRBV7-9 and TRBJ2-3, with D perhaps TRBD1 (5 bases). In germline, CDR1 is SEHNR, CDR2 FQNEAQ (reference sequence). The CDR3 has 15 amino acids. Trimming shortened V by 6 bases and J by 0 bases, and 13 bases separated the two germline ends. CDR3 sequence (DNA): TGTGCCAGCAGACAGGACAAGACAAGCACAGATACGCAGTATTTT. Its translation: CASRQDKTSTDTQYF.

This chain connects TRBV14 to TRBJ1-2, with a weak D call TRBD1 (5 bases). Trimming removed 4 bases from V and 10 bases from J, with 22 bases in between. This CDR3 is built from 15 residues. Germline assignment: CDR1 SGHDN and CDR2 FVKESK. CDR3 residues: CASSPTSGTTADYTF. In DNA form, the CDR3 reads TGTGCCAGCAGCCCCACCTCCGGGACTACGGCGGACTACACCTTC.

V is TRBV29-1 and J is TRBJ2-5; D is perhaps TRBD2 (6 bases). Per germline, CDR1 SQVTM and CDR2 ANQGSEA. This CDR3 is 14 amino acids long. Trimming removed 6 bases at V and 5 bases at J, with 19 bases between. The DNA of the CDR3 is TGCAGCGTGGAGGGGTTCTTCCCCGGGGAGACCCAGTACTTC. Its protein product is CSVEGFFPGETQYF.

The chain couples TRBV19 to TRBJ2-7; D is tentatively TRBD1 or TRBD2 (5 bases each). Trimming cost V 3 bases and J 4 bases, with 13 bases left between them. This CDR3 spans 14 amino acids. Looked up from germline, CDR1 is LNHDA and CDR2 is SQIVND (reference sequence). The CDR3 nucleotides read TGTGCCAGTAGTATGGGGACCGAGAAATACGAGCAGTACTTC. This codes for CASSMGTEKYEQYF. Full variable domain (rest looked up from reference TRBV19 and TRBJ2-7): DGGITQSPKYLFRKEGQNVTLSCEQNLNHDAMYWYRQDPGQGLRLIYYSQIVNDFQKGDIAEGYSVSREKKESFPLTVTSAQKNPTAFYLCASSMGTEKYEQYFGPGTRLTVT.

The chain employs TRBV2 and TRBJ1-5; 7 bases fit TRBD1. The CDR3 sequence is 16 residues long. The J segment lost 0 bases and the V segment lost 8 bases, leaving 10 bases of the junction unmatched. CDR1 and CDR2 from the germline V gene are SNHLY and FYNNEI. The CDR3 is CASGTAPLYSNQPQHF. CDR3 coding DNA: TGTGCCAGCGGGACAGCACCCCTCTATAGCAATCAGCCCCAGCATTTT.

The CDR3 protein is CASSSRTDRDSAFF. The CDR3 nucleotides read TGCGCCAGCAGCTCCCGGACTGACAGGGATTCTGCTTTCTTT. The V gene is TRBV5-1, the J gene TRBJ1-1, with 7 bases aligning to TRBD1. Germline-derived CDR1 and CDR2 are SGHRS and YFSETQ. CDR3 length: 14 residues. Losses at the gene ends were 3 bases for V and 11 bases for J; bases not matched to a gene: 13.

This chain links TRBV20-1 with TRBJ2-5; no firm D call. Trimming removed 3 bases from V and 4 bases from J, with 9 bases in between. Germline V gene sequence: CDR1 DFQATT, CDR2 SNEGSKA (reference sequence). CDR3 size: 12 residues. CDR3 amino acids: CSASAPPETQYF. The CDR3, as DNA: TGCAGTGCTAGTGCCCCCCCAGAGACCCAGTACTTC.

Written as DNA, the CDR3 is TGTGCCAGCAGTTCCACTAGCGGGAGAAGGGAGCTTGAGCAGTTCTTC. It specifies CASSSTSGRRELEQFF. The rearrangement links TRBV12-3 or TRBV12-4 to TRBJ2-1, with 11 bases identical to TRBD2. J lost 9 bases, V lost 4 bases, and 11 bases had no gene match. This CDR3 comprises 16 residues.

This clonotype was picked up one time. The genes are TRBV28 and TRBJ2-3; 8 bases map to TRBD2. This CDR3 is 16 amino acids long. Germline CDR1 reads MDHEN; CDR2 reads SYDVKM. Unmatched junction bases numbered 11, after V lost 6 bases and J lost 3 bases. The CDR3 DNA reads as TGTGCCAGCAGAACCGGGAGGGAGAGAAGGACAGATACGCAGTATTTT. This encodes CASRTGRERRTDTQYF.

This clonotype was detected once. The rearrangement links TRBV11-2 to TRBJ2-3, with a tentative D call TRBD2 (6 bases). Per the germline V gene, CDR1 is SGHAT and CDR2 is FQNNGV. V was shortened by 5 bases and J by 7 bases, with 22 bases between the two germline ends. This CDR3 has 16 amino acids. The CDR3 protein is CASSPWPRPGGNTQYF. CDR3 coding DNA: TGTGCCAGCAGCCCCTGGCCTCGCCCTGGGGGGAATACGCAGTATTTT.

V and J are TRBV6-6 and TRBJ2-1, with a possible D match to TRBD1 (6 bases). V lost 1 base to trimming and J lost 4 bases, with 11 bases between them. The CDR3 extends over 15 amino acids. Germline V gene lookup returns CDR1 MNHNY and CDR2 SVGAGI (reference sequence). This chain's CDR3 is CASSYWGQGYNEQFF. The CDR3 region has the DNA TGTGCCAGCAGTTACTGGGGGCAGGGATACAATGAGCAGTTCTTC.

This rearrangement joins TRBV5-6 to TRBJ1-5; D not resolved. CDR1 is SGHDT, CDR2 YYEEEE, per germline. CDR3 length: 12 residues. V lost 4 bases and J 6 bases, leaving 8 bases between the germline ends. This CDR3 is CASSVAVQPQHF. CDR3 DNA: TGTGCCAGCAGCGTCGCAGTTCAGCCCCAGCATTTT.

The J gene is TRBJ1-1, the V gene TRBV12-3 or TRBV12-4, with D perhaps matching TRBD1 (5 bases). The ends were cut back, 4 bases at V and 4 bases at J, with 13 bases in the middle. This CDR3 has 14 residues. In DNA form, the CDR3 reads TGTGCCAGCAGTTCGGTCCCAGGGAGCACTGAAGCTTTCTTT. Translated: CASSSVPGSTEAFF.

The gene calls are TRBV9 and TRBJ2-2; tentatively, D is TRBD1 (6 bases). The ends were cut back, 3 bases at V and 1 base at J, with 7 bases in the middle. The germline V gene encodes CDR1 SGDLS and CDR2 YYNGEE. The CDR3 is 14 residues long. The CDR3 here is CASSARGNTGELFF. The CDR3 DNA reads as TGTGCCAGCAGCGCCAGGGGGAACACCGGGGAGCTGTTTTTT.

J is TRBJ1-4 and V is TRBV5-1; 7 positions agree with TRBD1. The trim removed 1 base at V and 5 bases at J, leaving 5 bases unmatched. The germline gives CDR1 SGHRS, CDR2 YFSETQ. This CDR3 is 15 amino acids long. The CDR3 bases are TGCGCCAGCAGCTTGTGGACAGGTGCGAATGAAAAACTGTTTTTT. It codes for CASSLWTGANEKLFF.

The V and J genes are TRBV11-2 and TRBJ1-1; D ambiguous. The germline V gene encodes CDR1 SGHAT and CDR2 FQNNGV. There are 13 residues in the CDR3. Trimming took off 0 bases at V and 6 bases at J, with 8 bases between the two ends. This CDR3 reads CASSLDLPAEAFF. CDR3 in DNA: TGTGCCAGCAGCTTAGATCTACCGGCTGAAGCTTTCTTT. The full variable domain, completed using reference TRBV11-2 and TRBJ1-1, is EAGVAQSPRYKIIEKRQSVAFWCNPISGHATLYWYQQILGQGPKLLIQFQNNGVVDDSQLPKDRFSAERLKGVDSTLKIQPAKLEDSAVYLCASSLDLPAEAFFGQGTRLTVV.